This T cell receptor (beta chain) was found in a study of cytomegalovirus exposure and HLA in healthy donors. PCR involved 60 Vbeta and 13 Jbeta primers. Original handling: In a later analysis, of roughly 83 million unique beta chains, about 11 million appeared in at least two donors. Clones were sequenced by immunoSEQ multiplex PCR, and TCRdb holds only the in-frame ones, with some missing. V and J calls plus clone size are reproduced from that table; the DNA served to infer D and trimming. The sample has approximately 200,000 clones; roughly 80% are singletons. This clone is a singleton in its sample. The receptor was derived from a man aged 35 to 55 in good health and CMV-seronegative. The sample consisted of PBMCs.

The CDR3: CASNPGTDTQYF. The CDR3 DNA is TGTGCCAGCAATCCGGGCACAGATACGCAGTATTTT. The chain links TRBV25-1 to TRBJ2-3, with D unresolved. The V gene lost 7 bases and the J gene lost 1 base, with 6 bases spanning the gap. This CDR3 has 12 residues. CDR1 and CDR2 (germline): MGHDK, SYGVNS.